Shown below are 18 T cell receptor beta chains from a single sample sequenced in a study of CD8 T cells in ankylosing spondylitis. TCRdb reprocessed the 5' RACE reads with MiXCR, giving one entry per CDR3 protein. The sample lists under 300,000 distinct CDR3 sequences; over 8.5% were seen once. The sequencing sample was made of blood, either unsorted or a sorted T cell fraction (not recorded which). The receptor source for this set is a male donor with ankylosing spondylitis or in good health (not recorded which).

This clonotype occurred a few times. The genes are TRBV11-2 and TRBJ1-2; D unclear. V lost 0 bases, J lost 9 bases, and 8 bases lay in between. CDR1 and CDR2 (germline): SGHAT, FQNNGV. This CDR3 comprises 12 residues. The CDR3 DNA reads TGTGCCAGCAGCTTAGAAGGAATGAGCTACACCTTC. Translating it yields CASSLEGMSYTF.

This clonotype has ten or more counts. The V and J genes are TRBV5-1 and TRBJ2-7, with 9 nucleotides matching TRBD2. V trimming: 2 bases; J trimming: 1 base; junction bases outside the gene matches: 4. This CDR3 is built from 15 residues. Germline lookup yields CDR1 SGHRS and CDR2 YFSETQ. DNA for the CDR3: TGCGCCAGCAGCTTCCTGACTAGCGGATCCTACGAGCAGTACTTC. Its protein product is CASSFLTSGSYEQYF.

This clonotype was counted between two and nine times. J is TRBJ2-1 and V is TRBV20-1; TRBD2 agrees at 11 bases. The germline V gene encodes CDR1 DFQATT and CDR2 SNEGSKA (reference sequence). Trimming cost V 4 bases and J 6 bases; bases outside gene matches: 5. This CDR3 region has 14 residues. CDR3 DNA sequence: TGCAGTGCTACCACTAGCGGGAGACGCAATGAGCAGTTCTTC. It specifies CSATTSGRRNEQFF.

This clonotype was counted ten times or more. CDR3: CATLVDRDDNEQFF. DNA of the CDR3: TGTGCCACCCTGGTTGACAGGGATGACAATGAGCAGTTCTTC. The chain carries TRBV6-6 and TRBJ2-1; 7 bases are shared with TRBD1. Germline V lookup: CDR1 MNHNY, CDR2 SVGAGI (reference sequence). Trimming removed 10 bases from V and 5 bases from J; junction bases left unmatched: 11. This CDR3 has 14 residues.

Turning to this clonotype: A much bigger clone sits one base away, suggesting this may be a read error. The V call is TRBV3-1, the J call TRBJ1-1; 7 bases are shared with TRBD1. The ends lost 3 bases at V and 3 bases at J; junction bases unmatched: 7. This CDR3 comprises 15 residues. Germline-derived CDR1 and CDR2 are LGHDT and YNNKEL (reference sequence). This chain's CDR3 is CASSHLDRVDTEAFF. CDR3 nucleotides: TGTGCCAGCAGCCATCTCGACAGGGTGGACACTGAAGCTTTCTTT.

This clonotype came up a few times. The chain carries TRBV20-1 and TRBJ1-5, with D perhaps matching TRBD1 (5 bases). CDR1 and CDR2 from the germline V gene are DFQATT and SNEGSKA (reference sequence). V lost 3 bases and J lost 6, with 15 bases in between. The CDR3 is 14 residues long. CDR3 coding DNA: TGCAGTGCTAGCGTCCCAGGGCCGGGTCAGCCCCAGCATTTT. Its translation: CSASVPGPGQPQHF.

This clonotype was observed at least ten times. The chain is built from TRBV24-1 and TRBJ2-1, with D unresolved. The CDR3 extends over 13 amino acids. V was cut by 3 bases and J by 10 bases, with 12 bases left in between. Per the germline V gene, CDR1 is KGHDR and CDR2 is SFDVKD. The CDR3 is CATSDPRTAEQFF. CDR3 DNA: TGTGCCACCAGTGATCCACGGACGGCCGAGCAGTTCTTC.

Only a few counts were recorded for this clonotype. This rearrangement joins TRBV20-1 to TRBJ1-6; D is perhaps TRBD1 (6 bases). The ends were cut back, 2 bases at V and 5 bases at J, with 13 bases in the middle. The germline V gene has CDR1 DFQATT and CDR2 SNEGSKA (reference sequence). The CDR3 totals 15 residues. CDR3 sequence (DNA): TGCAGTGCTAGAACCCAGGGGTTCGATAATTCACCCCTCCACTTT. This encodes CSARTQGFDNSPLHF.

Regarding this clonotype: This may be a read error: a much more frequent sequence differs by one nucleotide. This chain's CDR3 is CASSYGLARVVDTQYF. In DNA form, the CDR3 reads TGCGCCAGCAGCTACGGACTAGCGAGGGTAGTTGATACGCAGTATTTT. This rearrangement joins TRBV5-1 to TRBJ2-3; 9 bases match TRBD2. With 3 bases clipped from V and 6 bases from J, the junction kept 11 bases outside the gene matches. The germline V gene encodes CDR1 SGHRS and CDR2 YFSETQ. The length of the CDR3 is 16 residues. The whole variable domain, filled in from reference TRBV5-1 and TRBJ2-3, reads KAGVTQTPRYLIKTRGQQVTLSCSPISGHRSVSWYQQTPGQGLQFLFEYFSETQRNKGNFPGRFSGRQFSNSRSEMNVSTLELGDSALYLCASSYGLARVVDTQYFGPGTRLTVL.

This chain joins TRBV5-1 and TRBJ1-4; 7 nucleotides line up with TRBD1. CDR1 and CDR2 from the germline V gene are SGHRS and YFSETQ. The CDR3 extends over 14 amino acids. V shed 3 bases, J shed 4 bases, and the junction held 3 bases outside the gene matches. The CDR3: CASSSGQLNEKLFF. In nucleotides, the CDR3 is TGCGCCAGCAGCTCGGGACAGCTTAATGAAAAACTGTTTTTT.

The CDR3 region is CATSDSGTTYEQYF. In nucleotides, the CDR3 is TGTGCCACCAGTGATTCCGGGACGACCTACGAGCAGTACTTC. The chain joins TRBV24-1 to TRBJ2-7; D may be TRBD1 or TRBD2 (5 bases each). Germline loops: CDR1 KGHDR, CDR2 SFDVKD. The CDR3 runs to 14 residues. V was cut by 2 bases and J by 2 bases, with 9 bases left in between.

This clonotype was counted ten times or more. The chain couples TRBV7-3 to TRBJ2-2; perhaps TRBD2 as D (5 bases). The CDR3 runs to 13 residues. Deletions cut 5 bases from V and 6 bases from J, with 10 bases between. CDR1 is SGHTA, CDR2 FQGTGA, per germline. The CDR3 DNA follows: TGTGCCAGCAGCCTAAGCGGCTCCGGGGAGCTGTTTTTT. Its translation is CASSLSGSGELFF. Full variable domain (missing parts from reference TRBV7-3 and TRBJ2-2): GAGVSQTPSNKVTEKGKYVELRCDPISGHTALYWYRQSLGQGPEFLIYFQGTGAADDSGLPNDRFFAVRPEGSVSTLKIQRTERGDSAVYLCASSLSGSGELFFGEGSRLTVL.

This clonotype was picked up many times. The gene calls are TRBV12-3 or TRBV12-4 and TRBJ2-7; D uncertain. The CDR3 extends over 12 amino acids. The germline V and J ends were trimmed by 5 bases and 3 bases, with 8 bases remaining between them. Written as DNA, the CDR3 is TGTGCCAGCAGTGTGCAGTACTACGAGCAGTACTTC. This encodes CASSVQYYEQYF.

The V call is TRBV2, the J call TRBJ2-1; 14 bases map to TRBD2. V was clipped by 6 bases and J by 8 bases; unmatched bases: 6. The CDR3 is made up of 15 amino acids. Per germline, CDR1 SNHLY and CDR2 FYNNEI. CDR3 loop: CASRGGLAGDDEQFF. The CDR3, as DNA: TGTGCCAGCAGGGGGGGACTAGCGGGAGACGATGAGCAGTTCTTC.

This clonotype was seen a handful of times. V is TRBV10-3 and J is TRBJ2-1; 9 bases align to TRBD1. After removal of 4 bases from V and 7 bases from J, the junction contained 8 bases not matched to a gene. In germline, CDR1 is ENHRY, CDR2 SYGVKD. The CDR3 has 15 amino acids. CDR3 DNA: TGTGCCATCAGTGGGGACAGGGTCGGTATAAATGAGCAGTTCTTC. Translated, it gives CAISGDRVGINEQFF.

The V call is TRBV7-3, the J call TRBJ1-1, with TRBD1 as a possible D gene (6 bases). There are 13 residues in the CDR3. Trimming cost V 6 bases and J 7 bases, with 15 bases left between them. Germline-derived CDR1 and CDR2 are SGHTA and FQGTGA. CDR3 DNA sequence: TGTGCCAGCAGGCGGAACGGACAGAGTGAAGCTTTCTTT. Protein product: CASRRNGQSEAFF.

The rearrangement joins TRBV5-1 to TRBJ2-1, with D possibly TRBD2 on 6 matching bases. V shed 7 bases and J shed 7 bases, with 9 bases lying between them. This CDR3 comprises 11 residues. Germline lookup yields CDR1 SGHRS and CDR2 YFSETQ. In DNA form, the CDR3 reads TGCGCCAGCGTTCGGGGGAATGAGCAGTTCTTC. It codes for CASVRGNEQFF.

This chain connects TRBV5-6 to TRBJ2-4; the D gene is possibly TRBD2 (5 bases). V was clipped by 0 bases and J by 6 bases, with 7 bases between them. In germline, CDR1 is SGHDT, CDR2 YYEEEE. The CDR3 is 13 residues long. The CDR3 protein is CASSLAAGNIQYF. In DNA form, the CDR3 reads TGTGCCAGCAGCTTGGCCGCGGGAAACATTCAGTACTTC.